The entry below describes one T cell receptor (beta chain). This clonotype was seen only a few times. Its recognized antigen is unknown. No base quality information exists; no much larger clone differs at one position. Moderately to severely active disease, a Clinical Activity Score of at least 3, a NOSPECS grade of at least 4, and a duration under 3 months were present in ophthalmopathy patients. Exclusion was applied to patients with uncontrolled infections, other autoimmune diseases, pregnancy or lactation. Diagnoses were established on the basis of clinical symptoms, serum thyroxine and TRAb, thyroid ultrasound, and orbital computed tomography. PBMCs were separated from 10 ml of fresh peripheral blood using Ficoll-Paque density gradient centrifugation. Total RNA was extracted with Trizol reagent, and quality was checked on an Agilent 2100 Bioanalyzer. The TCR beta CDR3 regions were amplified from RNA transcripts. The TCR CDR3 was subjected to a first round of RT-PCR using the HTBI primer set and the Qiagen OneStep RT-PCR kit. The libraries were constructed in a second round of multiplex PCR and then size-selected and purified. Paired-end sequencing of the libraries was performed with 100 bp reads on an Illumina HiSeq2000. The published analysis was carried out like this. SOAPnuke was used to process the raw data, removing reads that contained adapters or uncalled bases, had a mean Phred below 15, or lacked an exact match to the constant primer or identifier. COPE v1.2.5 was used to merge high-quality paired reads, and clonotypes were defined as unique nucleotide sequences. MiTCR v1.1 was used to align clonotypes to the IMGT TRBV, TRBD and TRBJ reference segments. Analysis was restricted to V-J combinations with a frequency above 0.0001, which covered 98% to 99.2% of repertoires. A TCS score was defined as the ratio of F50 (clonal expansion) to E x V (chaos), with BLOSUM62-based TCRdist applied between CDR3 peptides within each V-J. Welch's t-statistics and random forest reduced around 520 V-J features to some 14, which were used in a naive Bayes classifier (R e1071). TCRdb reworked the public reads: Q25 trimming with fastp, MiXCR clone assembly, productive beta chains retained. All rows with the same CDR3 protein become a single entry with the most common DNA and genes. The V and J calls come from TCRdb's annotation, not from the publication. In all, the sample holds 550,000 to 600,000 distinct CDR3 sequences, and around 14% of those were seen once. The ten most abundant clones make up roughly 7% of the sample.

This sample is part of a study of T cells in Graves' hyperthyroidism and ophthalmopathy (dated by TCRdb to between 2018 and 2021). Looking at the study overall: Peripheral blood samples were taken at the time of initial diagnosis, prior to any treatment. To identify TCR V-J signatures that set the groups apart, the researchers used a discovery cohort of roughly 100 patients, made up of fewer than 50 with Graves' ophthalmopathy and 57 with stable Graves' hyperthyroidism. Prospective prediction of ophthalmopathy was tested in an independent validation cohort of 18 to 20 hyperthyroidism patients and 17 patients who later progressed to ophthalmopathy. The approximately 100 discovery patients were randomly divided into training and test sets at a 7:3 ratio. Thyroid tissue and blood T-cell repertoires from six Graves' hyperthyroidism patients were also compared in the study. After blood sampling, hyperthyroidism patients were treated with methimazole at a starting dose of 30 mg daily, and ophthalmopathy patients were treated with high-dose intravenous methylprednisolone. TCR Vbeta CDR3 sequencing of roughly 140 peripheral blood samples (around 45 ophthalmopathy, about 80 hyperthyroidism and 17 progressor patients) is reported in the paper. Summary of the overall study and its limitations: Sample size was not statistically predetermined, and investigators were not blinded to group allocation. Most expanded thyroid clonotypes (frequency above 0.001) were also detected in blood, suggesting blood repertoires may reflect thyroid immune responses. In validation, the model predicted progression to ophthalmopathy with approximately 70% sensitivity and about 72% specificity, a median of around 6.6 months before onset. In cross-validation, a model built on a 13 V-J signature told ophthalmopathy apart from stable hyperthyroidism with under 90% sensitivity and approximately 81% specificity, and in testing the same model reached 80%/75%.

The germline V gene encodes CDR1 MGHRA and CDR2 YSYEKL. Spanning cysteine to phenylalanine, the CDR3 consists of 18 amino acids. Just the 54-base CDR3 DNA is kept, in frame starting at base 1. At the junction V is shortened by 1 base and J by 3 bases; bases outside the gene matches: 10. The sequencing sample was made of blood. Rearrangement joined TRBV4-1 to TRBJ2-1; TRBD2 matches 9 bases in the middle. The TCR originated in a woman aged 18 to 35 with Graves' ophthalmopathy. CDR3 loop: CASSQVGVAGERYNEQFF. DNA sequence: TGCGCCAGCAGCCAAGTGGGAGTAGCGGGAGAACGCTACAATGAGCAGTTCTTC.